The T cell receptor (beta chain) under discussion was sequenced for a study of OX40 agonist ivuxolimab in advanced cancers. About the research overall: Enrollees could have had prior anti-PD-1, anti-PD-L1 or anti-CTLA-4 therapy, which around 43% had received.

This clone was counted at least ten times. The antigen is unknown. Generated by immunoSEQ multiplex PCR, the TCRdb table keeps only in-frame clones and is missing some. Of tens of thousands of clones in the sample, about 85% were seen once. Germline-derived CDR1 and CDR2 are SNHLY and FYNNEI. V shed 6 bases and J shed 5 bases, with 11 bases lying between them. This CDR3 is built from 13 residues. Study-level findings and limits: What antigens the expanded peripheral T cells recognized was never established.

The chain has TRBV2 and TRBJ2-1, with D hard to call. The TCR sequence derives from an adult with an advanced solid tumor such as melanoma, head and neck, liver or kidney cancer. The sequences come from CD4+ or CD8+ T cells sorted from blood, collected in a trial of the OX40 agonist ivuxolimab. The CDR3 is CASRGRSNNEQFF. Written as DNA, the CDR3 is TGTGCCAGCAGGGGTCGGTCTAACAATGAGCAGTTCTTC.